The clone carrying this TCR beta chain showed up just a few times. Clones were read by immunoSEQ multiplex PCR, and TCRdb kept only the in-frame ones, dropping some. The sample shows some 320,000 clones, about 90% of them seen only once. These data originate in a study of blood T cell repertoires in COVID-19. The sequenced sample consisted of peripheral blood. This TCR came from a woman aged 45-65 years who had recovered from COVID-19.

CDR3 region: CATSGDYLLRDEQFF. CDR3 nucleotides: TGTGCCACCAGTGGGGACTACCTACTCCGCGATGAGCAGTTCTTC. The genes are TRBV24-1 and TRBJ2-1; 7 nucleotides line up with TRBD2. Looked up from germline, CDR1 is KGHDR and CDR2 is SFDVKD. The V and J ends lost 5 bases and 8 bases, in that order; junction bases with no gene match: 11. The CDR3 length is 15 residues.